Presented here are 18 T cell receptor beta chains from one specimen sequenced in a study of cytomegalovirus exposure and HLA in healthy donors. A multiplex PCR was run with 60 Vbeta primers and 13 Jbeta primers. Method: immunoSEQ multiplex PCR; TCRdb's copy keeps in-frame clones and lacks some. This table holds about 100,000 clones, roughly 80% found once. The specimen sequenced was PBMCs. These receptors all come from a man over 45 in good health and CMV-seropositive.

The chain is built from TRBV29-1 and TRBJ1-2; tentatively, D is TRBD1 (5 bases). Trimming pared 0 bases from V and 6 bases from J, leaving 11 bases between. The germline CDR1 and CDR2 sequences are SQVTM and ANQGSEA. The CDR3 loop spans 13 amino acids. The CDR3 is CSVEDTRGNGYTF. CDR3 sequence (DNA): TGCAGCGTTGAAGATACAAGGGGAAATGGCTACACCTTC.

V and J are TRBV7-9 and TRBJ2-2; 7 bases align to TRBD2. Trimming removed 3 bases from V and 3 bases from J; junction bases left unmatched: 16. CDR1 is SEHNR, CDR2 FQNEAQ, per germline (reference sequence). The CDR3 has 19 amino acids. Written as DNA, the CDR3 is TGTGCCAGCAGCTTGGGCTCCGTCCTAGCGGAGGGTTACACCGGGGAGCTGTTTTTT. Residues: CASSLGSVLAEGYTGELFF.

This clone was observed a handful of times. The chain has TRBV28 and TRBJ2-7, with 9 bases lining up with TRBD1. This CDR3 is 12 amino acids long. Looked up from germline, CDR1 is MDHEN and CDR2 is SYDVKM. This chain's CDR3 is CAHRGQGYEQYF. Written as DNA, the CDR3 is TGTGCTCATCGGGGACAGGGCTACGAGCAGTACTTC.

This rearrangement joins TRBV5-1 to TRBJ1-2; TRBD1 is a possible D gene (6 bases). The germline V gene has CDR1 SGHRS and CDR2 YFSETQ. V was shortened by 4 bases and J by 8 bases, with 18 bases between the two germline ends. This CDR3 is built from 14 residues. CDR3 sequence (DNA): TGCGCCAGCAGCCAGAGACAGCCAGGGGACGGCTACACCTTC. This gives the protein CASSQRQPGDGYTF.

This chain connects TRBV6-5 to TRBJ1-1, with D perhaps matching TRBD1 (5 bases). This CDR3 is built from 14 residues. The V gene's germline CDR1 is MNHEY and CDR2 SVGAGI. V was pared by 8 bases and J by 5 bases, with 18 bases between. DNA for the CDR3: TGTGCCAGCTCCTTACGAACAGGTCGGACTGAAGCTTTCTTT. Encoded protein: CASSLRTGRTEAFF.

The rearrangement links TRBV5-1 to TRBJ1-1; the match to TRBD1 covers 7 bases. This CDR3 contains 15 residues. The germline gives CDR1 SGHRS, CDR2 YFSETQ. The J segment lost 3 bases and the V segment lost 2 bases, leaving 7 bases of the junction unmatched. CDR3 DNA: TGCGCCAGCAGCTTTACTCCAGGGGGGTACACTGAAGCTTTCTTT. Translated, it gives CASSFTPGGYTEAFF.

J is TRBJ2-7 and V is TRBV18, with 7 nucleotides matching TRBD2. The germline gives CDR1 KGHSH, CDR2 LQKENI. This CDR3 is built from 14 residues. The J segment lost 1 base and the V segment lost 2 bases, leaving 2 bases of the junction unmatched. DNA of the CDR3: TGTGCCAGCTCACCAACGGGGGGTTCCTACGAGCAGTACTTC. Translating it yields CASSPTGGSYEQYF.

This clone was recorded only once. The V call is TRBV5-4, the J call TRBJ1-2; 9 bases are shared with TRBD1. V shed 4 bases, J shed 6 bases, and the junction held 10 bases outside the gene matches. This CDR3 comprises 15 residues. Germline V CDR1 and CDR2: SGHNT, YYREEE (reference sequence). The CDR3 DNA reads as TGTGCCAGCAGCAAAGAGGACAGGGGAGGCGATGGCTACACCTTC. It is translated as CASSKEDRGGDGYTF.

The chain links TRBV6-1 to TRBJ2-3; 9 bases are a match to TRBD1. With V trimmed by 6 bases and J by 3 bases, 7 bases remained unmatched. Germline V gene lookup returns CDR1 MNHNS and CDR2 SASEGT. The CDR3 extends over 15 amino acids. Written as DNA, the CDR3 is TGTGCCAGCAGACAGGGGGCGTGGGGGACAGATACGCAGTATTTT. This translates into CASRQGAWGTDTQYF.

This clone has just one count. This chain joins TRBV6-1 and TRBJ1-5, with D unresolved. Germline values: CDR1 MNHNS, CDR2 SASEGT. The CDR3 extends over 14 amino acids. V was pared by 5 bases and J by 5 bases, with 13 bases between. In nucleotides, the CDR3 is TGTGCCAGCAGTCCCCGGGAGAAAGATCAGCCCCAGCATTTT. This translates into CASSPREKDQPQHF.

The gene calls are TRBV5-4 and TRBJ2-5; D perhaps matches TRBD2 (5 bases). Germline CDR1 and CDR2: SGHNT and YYREEE (reference sequence). CDR3 size: 15 residues. Between the trimmed V and J ends, which lost 2 bases and 2 bases, there was a span of 13 bases. The CDR3 DNA sequence: TGTGCCAGCAGCTTACCACCGGGAAGTCAAGAGACCCAGTACTTC. Protein sequence: CASSLPPGSQETQYF.

The chain has TRBV6-5 and TRBJ2-7; D is perhaps TRBD1 (7 bases). This CDR3 is built from 14 residues. Germline V lookup: CDR1 MNHEY, CDR2 SVGAGI. Trimming took 5 bases from V and 7 from J, leaving 18 bases between them. In DNA, the CDR3 is TGTGCCAGCAGTCCCTTACCAGGGGGGCGGGAGCAGTACTTC. Residues: CASSPLPGGREQYF.

Points on this clone: The germline gene is not matched at one end of the junction; a read error may be the cause. The chain couples TRBV9 to TRBJ1-6; tentatively, D is TRBD1 (6 bases). In germline, CDR1 is SGDLS, CDR2 YYNGEE. This CDR3 contains 14 residues. CDR3 DNA: TGTGCCAGCAGCGCGTACAGGGCTAATTCACCCCTCAACTTT. As protein: CASSAYRANSPLNF.

The J gene is TRBJ2-1, the V gene TRBV9, with 8 bases aligning to TRBD2. Germline CDR1 reads SGDLS; CDR2 reads YYNGEE. This CDR3 has 15 amino acids. V gave up 2 bases and J gave up 0 bases; unmatched junction bases: 1. This chain's CDR3 is CASSVAGGSYNEQFF. The CDR3 bases are TGTGCCAGCAGCGTGGCGGGGGGCTCCTACAATGAGCAGTTCTTC.

This clone appeared a few times. The chain uses TRBV28 and TRBJ1-2; 8 bases are a match to TRBD1. J was trimmed by 0 bases and V by 4 bases; bases with no gene match: 4. Per the germline V gene, CDR1 is MDHEN and CDR2 is SYDVKM. This CDR3 has 15 residues. The CDR3 nucleotides are TGTGCCAGCAGTTCTACAGGGGGTCCTAACTATGGCTACACCTTC. It encodes CASSSTGGPNYGYTF.

This clone was observed once. The gene calls are TRBV5-1 and TRBJ1-2, with D perhaps TRBD1 (5 bases). With 4 bases removed from V and 5 bases from J, the gap between germline ends came to 15 bases. CDR3 length: 14 amino acids. Per the germline V gene, CDR1 is SGHRS and CDR2 is YFSETQ. The CDR3 spells CASSLEGRRYGYTF. CDR3 nucleotide sequence: TGCGCCAGCAGCCTGGAGGGGCGCAGGTATGGCTACACCTTC.

This clone has only one observation. This chain joins TRBV9 and TRBJ1-6; 12 bases match TRBD1. Trimming removed 3 bases from V and 5 bases from J; junction bases left unmatched: 6. CDR3 length: 17 residues. From germline, CDR1 is SGDLS and CDR2 YYNGEE. The CDR3, as DNA: TGTGCCAGCAGCGGGTGGGACAGGGGGCCGGATAATTCACCCCTCCACTTT. Translating it yields CASSGWDRGPDNSPLHF.

The table lists this clone with a count of one. This chain connects TRBV6-9 to TRBJ2-7; 8 nucleotides line up with TRBD1. The CDR3 extends over 13 amino acids. V trimming: 9 bases; J trimming: 0 bases; junction bases outside the gene matches: 4. The germline V gene encodes CDR1 MNHGY and CDR2 SVAAGI. The CDR3, as DNA: TGTGCCAGTTATCAGGGGGCCTCCTACGAGCAGTACTTC. Translated, it gives CASYQGASYEQYF.